This T cell receptor beta chain was captured by sequencing in a study of cytotoxic CD8 clonotypes in ibrutinib-treated CLL. Study-wide background: Mean per-sample yields comprised around 280,000 productive templates and tens of thousands of productive rearrangements. Notes on the study in general: Baseline levels were approached again at progression, after clonality had risen at ibrutinib response.

This clone was seen a handful of times. The antigen remains undetermined. Depths of 1 in 200,000 to 1 in 1 million T cells were the sequencing target. The assay was immunoSEQ multiplex PCR, and TCRdb's table has in-frame clones only and misses some. The repertoire holds hundreds of thousands of clones, roughly 70% seen once, with roughly 15% in the top ten. The source of this sequence is a human donor with chronic lymphocytic leukemia. Here the sequenced sample was PBMCs, taken after 24 months of ibrutinib treatment.

CDR3: CASLGQSNEQFF. The CDR3 DNA is TGTGCCAGCCTAGGGCAGAGCAATGAGCAGTTCTTC. V is TRBV6-1 and J is TRBJ2-1; D gene ambiguous. The CDR3 length is 12 residues. The V and J ends lost 8 bases and 6 bases respectively, with 11 bases between them. Germline V gene data show CDR1 as MNHNS and CDR2 as SASEGT.